Following are 20 T cell receptor beta chains from one sample sequenced in a study of cytotoxic CD8 clonotypes in ibrutinib-treated CLL. Libraries were prepared by immunoSEQ multiplex PCR; TCRdb keeps only in-frame clonotypes and omits some of them. Counted here are fewer than 300,000 clones, around 77% occurring once; the ten biggest clones make up around 5.3%. The input for sequencing was PBMCs, taken at disease progression, from a patient treated with ibrutinib. The receptors derive from a human donor with chronic lymphocytic leukemia.

The rearrangement joins TRBV5-6 to TRBJ2-4, with D maybe TRBD1 (7 bases). Germline lookup yields CDR1 SGHDT and CDR2 YYEEEE. The V gene lost 4 bases and the J gene lost 8 bases, with 13 bases spanning the gap. CDR3 length: 13 residues. The CDR3 coding sequence is TGTGCCAGCAGCCGACAGGGAGGAGACATTCAGTACTTC. This translates into CASSRQGGDIQYF.

The CDR3 nucleotides read TGTGCCAGCAGCTTTTTAGGGACAGGCTCCTACAATGAGCAGTTCTTC. Translated, it gives CASSFLGTGSYNEQFF. The chain recombines TRBV7-3 with TRBJ2-1, with 8 bases matching TRBD1. This CDR3 has 16 residues. CDR1 and CDR2 (germline): SGHTA, FQGTGA. Losses at the gene ends were 3 bases for V and 0 bases for J; bases not matched to a gene: 4. Full variable domain (missing parts from reference TRBV7-3 and TRBJ2-1): GAGVSQTPSNKVTEKGKYVELRCDPISGHTALYWYRQSLGQGPEFLIYFQGTGAADDSGLPNDRFFAVRPEGSVSTLKIQRTERGDSAVYLCASSFLGTGSYNEQFFGPGTRLTVL.

The rearrangement joins TRBV5-8 to TRBJ1-1, with D perhaps TRBD1 (6 bases). Germline lookup yields CDR1 SGHTS and CDR2 YDEGEE. Trimming took off 4 bases at V and 1 base at J, with 20 bases between the two ends. The CDR3 consists of 17 residues. The CDR3 protein is CASSADRDAYWNTEAFF. DNA of the CDR3: TGTGCCAGCAGCGCGGACAGAGACGCCTATTGGAACACTGAAGCTTTCTTT. Full variable domain (missing parts from reference TRBV5-8 and TRBJ1-1): EAGVTQSPTHLIKTRGQQATLRCSPISGHTSVYWYQQALGLGLQFLLWYDEGEERNRGNFPPRFSGRQFPNYSSELNVNALELEDSALYLCASSADRDAYWNTEAFFGQGTRLTVV.

The V and J genes are TRBV4-3 and TRBJ2-7, with D perhaps TRBD2 (6 bases). Trimming took off 3 bases at V and 3 bases at J, with 12 bases between the two ends. Germline V CDR1 and CDR2: LGHNA, YSLEER. The CDR3 is 14 amino acids. The CDR3: CASSQGGASYEQYF. The CDR3 DNA is TGCGCCAGCAGCCAGGGGGGAGCCAGCTACGAGCAGTACTTC.

The chain has TRBV18 and TRBJ1-4; TRBD1 aligns across 8 bases. Germline CDR1 KGHSH, CDR2 LQKENI. The length of the CDR3 is 14 residues. J gave up 4 bases and V 8 bases, and 6 bases lay outside the gene matches. Here the CDR3 DNA reads TGTGCCAGCGGCCCAGACAGGGGTAATGAAAAACTGTTTTTT. Translation gives CASGPDRGNEKLFF.

The chain employs TRBV11-2 and TRBJ2-7, with 9 positions matching TRBD1. Trimming at V came to 0 bases and at J to 1 base, leaving 7 bases not matched to a gene. CDR3 length equals 17 residues. Per the germline V gene, CDR1 is SGHAT and CDR2 is FQNNGV. The chain's CDR3 is CASSLDFHGTGSYEQYF. In DNA, the CDR3 is TGTGCCAGCAGCTTAGATTTCCACGGGACAGGGTCCTACGAGCAGTACTTC.

The count of this clone is one. V gene TRBV18 combines with J gene TRBJ2-7; 8 nucleotides align to TRBD2. V lost 4 bases and J lost 1; bases outside the gene matches: 9. CDR1 is KGHSH, CDR2 LQKENI, per germline. The CDR3 has 16 residues. The CDR3 DNA reads as TGTGCCAGCTCACAGCGCAGAACTAGCGGTTCCTACGAGCAGTACTTC. Protein product: CASSQRRTSGSYEQYF.

The chain recombines TRBV25-1 with TRBJ2-4; D is perhaps TRBD2 (5 bases). Germline V gives CDR1 MGHDK, CDR2 SYGVNS. V was trimmed by 0 bases and J by 3 bases, leaving 9 bases between them. CDR3 size: 15 residues. The CDR3 sequence is CASSEYGVNKNIQYF. The DNA for the CDR3 is TGTGCCAGCAGTGAATACGGGGTGAACAAAAACATTCAGTACTTC.

This clone has just one count. The chain recombines TRBV5-1 with TRBJ2-2; 12 bases fit TRBD1. Germline V gene data show CDR1 as SGHRS and CDR2 as YFSETQ. The CDR3 spans 15 residues. The ends lost 4 bases at V and 8 bases at J; junction bases unmatched: 6. Here the CDR3 reads CASSPGQGAGGELFF. The CDR3 DNA follows: TGCGCCAGCAGCCCGGGACAGGGGGCTGGTGGGGAGCTGTTTTTT.

The rearrangement joins TRBV4-2 to TRBJ1-3, with TRBD1 identical over 7 bases. The germline gives CDR1 LGHNA, CDR2 YNFKEQ. V dropped 3 bases and J dropped 1; count of bases not matched to a gene: 9. The CDR3 is 17 residues long. CDR3 residues: CASSQIGQAVSGNTIYF. CDR3 bases: TGTGCCAGCAGCCAGATCGGACAGGCCGTATCTGGAAACACCATATATTTT.

V and J are TRBV18 and TRBJ2-1; 7 bases line up with TRBD2. The CDR3 is 17 residues long. Germline V gives CDR1 KGHSH, CDR2 LQKENI. Losses at the gene ends were 2 bases for V and 5 bases for J; bases not matched to a gene: 12. The CDR3 bases are TGTGCCAGCTCACCAGCCCAACTAGGGACTATGAACAATGAGCAGTTCTTC. Its protein is CASSPAQLGTMNNEQFF.

The chain employs TRBV27 and TRBJ1-2; D perhaps matches TRBD1 (6 bases). CDR1 and CDR2 (germline): MNHEY, SMNVEV (reference sequence). The length of the CDR3 is 12 residues. V shed 5 bases and J shed 8 bases, with 12 bases lying between them. The CDR3 loop is CASSPRGRGYTF. The CDR3 nucleotides are TGTGCCAGCAGTCCCAGGGGCCGGGGCTACACCTTC.

The chain recombines TRBV6-6 with TRBJ2-7; D unclear. This CDR3 has 16 residues. In germline, CDR1 is MNHNY, CDR2 SVGAGI (reference sequence). V was shortened by 0 bases and J by 0 bases, with 12 bases between the two germline ends. In nucleotides, the CDR3 is TGTGCCAGCAGTTACTCGCTGGGCTACCGCTCCTACGAGCAGTACTTC. Translation gives CASSYSLGYRSYEQYF.

The chain couples TRBV7-9 to TRBJ1-5, with no clear D. The V end was cut by 5 bases, the J end by 0 bases, with 14 bases between. CDR1 and CDR2 from the germline V gene are SEHNR and FQNEAQ (reference sequence). The CDR3 runs 16 residues. This CDR3 is CASSRAGFSSNQPQHF. In nucleotides, the CDR3 is TGTGCCAGCAGCAGAGCGGGGTTTAGTAGCAATCAGCCCCAGCATTTT.

This chain links TRBV4-2 with TRBJ2-5; possible D gene TRBD2, 6 bases. The V gene lost 7 bases and the J gene lost 2 bases, with 20 bases spanning the gap. The length of the CDR3 is 16 residues. Per germline, CDR1 LGHNA and CDR2 YNFKEQ. In DNA form, the CDR3 reads TGTGCCAGCAACCCTGGACTGGCGGGGCCACAAGAGACCCAGTACTTC. It encodes CASNPGLAGPQETQYF.

V and J are TRBV18 and TRBJ1-2, with 8 positions matching TRBD1. The CDR3 length is 13 residues. CDR1 and CDR2 (germline): KGHSH, LQKENI. J lost 7 bases, V lost 4 bases, and 5 bases had no gene match. The CDR3 reads CASSRQGASGYTF. The CDR3 DNA sequence: TGTGCCAGCTCACGCCAGGGGGCGTCTGGCTACACCTTC. Full variable domain (rest looked up from reference TRBV18 and TRBJ1-2): NAGVMQNPRHLVRRRGQEARLRCSPMKGHSHVYWYRQLPEEGLKFMVYLQKENIIDESGMPKERFSAEFPKEGPSILRIQQVVRGDSAAYFCASSRQGASGYTFGSGTRLTVV.

This sequence joins TRBV6-1 and TRBJ2-3, with a possible D match to TRBD2 (6 bases). Per the germline V gene, CDR1 is MNHNS and CDR2 is SASEGT. Trimming stripped 4 bases from V and 4 bases from J, with 6 bases between. The CDR3 contains 12 residues. This CDR3 is CASSGLADTQYF. DNA of the CDR3: TGTGCCAGCAGTGGACTAGCAGATACGCAGTATTTT.

J is TRBJ1-1 and V is TRBV25-1; TRBD1 matches at 7 bases. Trimming took 8 bases from V and 3 from J; bases not matched to a gene: 6. Germline values: CDR1 MGHDK, CDR2 SYGVNS. The CDR3 runs to 13 residues. The CDR3 protein is CASRGQRHTEAFF. In DNA form, the CDR3 reads TGTGCCAGCCGGGGACAGAGGCACACTGAAGCTTTCTTT.

The V call is TRBV5-6, the J call TRBJ1-1; 7 bases agree with TRBD1. This CDR3 has 14 amino acids. V was pared by 3 bases and J by 3 bases, with 5 bases of the junction left unmatched. Germline CDR1 SGHDT, CDR2 YYEEEE. The CDR3 DNA sequence: TGTGCCAGCAGCTCTGACAGGGCGGACACTGAAGCTTTCTTT. This translates into CASSSDRADTEAFF.

The chain is built from TRBV11-1 and TRBJ1-1, with D possibly being TRBD1 (5 bases). Germline assignment: CDR1 SGHAT and CDR2 FQDESV (reference sequence). V shed 1 base and J shed 1 base, with 10 bases lying between them. The CDR3 has 15 amino acids. CDR3 sequence: CASSLERGWNTEAFF. The CDR3 DNA reads TGTGCCAGCAGCTTAGAAAGGGGTTGGAACACTGAAGCTTTCTTT.